This T cell receptor (beta chain) is from a study of blood T cells in healthy people across ages. Points from the study as a whole: Observed TCR beta diversity showed a strong correlation with the percentage of naive T cells as measured by flow cytometry.

Germline values: CDR1 DFQATT, CDR2 SNEGSKA (reference sequence). The CDR3 consists of 13 residues. V lost 6 bases to trimming and J lost 3 bases, with 15 bases between them. This clonotype was seen only a few times. Its antigen is not known. A second about 7 to 12 cycle PCR used barcoded and J-beta primers. MiXCR was run by TCRdb on the 5' RACE reads, yielding one entry per CDR3 protein. In the table there are a few hundred thousand distinct CDR3 sequences, around a quarter of which are singletons. A minimum of 5.5 micrograms of total RNA was extracted per sample. Separately, the same data were catalogued under a study of T cells of mothers and their children.

The J gene is TRBJ2-7, the V gene TRBV20-1; D may be TRBD1 or TRBD2 (6 bases each). The receptor's source is a boy younger than 10 in good health. The material sequenced was blood. The CDR3 DNA reads as TGCAGTGCGGGTCAAGGGGGGTTCTACGAGCAGTACTTC. This codes for CSAGQGGFYEQYF.